These 5 T cell receptor beta chains came from one sample sequenced in a study of cytomegalovirus exposure and HLA in healthy donors. Researchers ran the PCR with 60 Vbeta and 13 Jbeta primers. Using immunoSEQ multiplex PCR, the repertoire was profiled, and TCRdb retains in-frame clones only, with some absent. The sample includes 150,000 to 200,000 clones, roughly 83% seen only once; the top ten take more than 1.5%. The sample consisted of PBMCs. The receptors derive from a woman aged 45-65 years in good health and CMV-seronegative.

Remarks on this clone: The same CDR3 is also encoded by other DNA sequences in this sample. This chain joins TRBV9 and TRBJ1-1; D is undetermined. The CDR3 extends over 13 amino acids. In germline, CDR1 is SGDLS, CDR2 YYNGEE. Deletions cut 0 bases from V and 2 bases from J, with 5 bases between. CDR3 coding DNA: TGTGCCAGCAGCGTAGGGCCAAACACTGAAGCTTTCTTT. Its translation is CASSVGPNTEAFF.

V usage is TRBV29-1 and J usage is TRBJ1-1; a possible D gene is TRBD1 (5 bases). The V gene lost 7 bases and the J gene lost 2 bases, with 11 bases spanning the gap. CDR1 is SQVTM, CDR2 ANQGSEA, per germline. The CDR3 runs 12 residues. The CDR3: CSGTTGNTEAFF. DNA for the CDR3: TGCAGCGGTACCACAGGTAACACTGAAGCTTTCTTT.

About this clone itself: Relative to the germline gene, one junction end is altered; a read error may explain this. This chain connects TRBV6-1 to TRBJ2-2; 9 bases agree with TRBD1. This CDR3 contains 19 residues. Germline V gene lookup returns CDR1 MNHNS and CDR2 SASEGT. CDR3 in DNA: TGTGCCAGCAGCGAAGCGGCGACAGGGGGGATTTGGAACACCGGGGAGCTGTTTTTT. It specifies CASSEAATGGIWNTGELFF.

This rearrangement joins TRBV9 to TRBJ2-2; 7 bases are a match to TRBD1. This CDR3 is built from 17 residues. The V gene's germline CDR1 is SGDLS and CDR2 YYNGEE. V lost 3 bases to trimming and J lost 2 bases; unmatched junction nucleotides: 10. The CDR3 bases are TGTGCCAGCAGCGCTTACCCGGGACAGCATAACACCGGGGAGCTGTTTTTT. Translated: CASSAYPGQHNTGELFF.

The chain combines TRBV7-3 with TRBJ1-1; 7 bases are shared with TRBD1. The V segment lost 3 bases and the J segment 10 bases; nucleotides outside the gene matches: 5. This CDR3 comprises 12 residues. Germline assignment: CDR1 SGHTA and CDR2 FQGTGA. CDR3 in DNA: TGTGCCAGCAGCTTTCCAGGGGGTTCAGCTTTCTTT. This sequence encodes CASSFPGGSAFF.